The sequence of this T cell receptor (beta chain) was determined in a study of cytomegalovirus exposure and HLA in healthy donors. Study observations and caveats: Researchers reported from a later analysis that most CMV-associated TCR beta chains appeared HLA-restricted. When the data were analyzed later, several of the most significant clusters appeared to be linked to common viral pathogens. Researchers reported in a later analysis that a missense DCLRE1C variant was tied to TCR beta V- and J-gene trimming.

Notes on this clone: Antigen specificity is unknown.

PCR amplification relied on 60 Vbeta primers (plus 13 Jbeta primers). The assay was immunoSEQ multiplex PCR, and TCRdb's table has in-frame clones only and misses some. The sample holds about 140,000 clones, approximately 79% seen once. The CDR3 runs to 14 residues. Looked up from germline, CDR1 is MNHNS and CDR2 is SASEGT. V lost 3 bases and J lost 0, with 8 bases in between. The sample taken for sequencing was PBMCs. This chain links TRBV6-1 with TRBJ1-1; D remains unclear. The origin of this receptor is a female donor in good health and CMV-seronegative. The CDR3 bases are TGTGCCAGCAGTGAGCGGGGAATGAACACTGAAGCTTTCTTT. Translation gives CASSERGMNTEAFF.